The sequence of this T cell receptor beta chain was determined in a study of response to subunit inactivated influenza vaccine. Overall study findings and caveats: Authors suggested seasonal influenza vaccinations each recruit few new T cells.

The CDR3 runs to 15 residues. Trimming removed 6 bases from V and 7 bases from J; junction bases left unmatched: 12. From the RT-PCR reads, TCRdb called clonotypes with MiXCR, one entry per CDR3 protein. Among a few hundred thousand distinct CDR3 sequences listed, approximately 11% were seen once. This clonotype was seen a few times. Its antigen is not known. The starting material was PBMCs from blood, obtained 40 to 50 days after vaccination. This TCR derives from a man between 45 and 60 years old who received an inactivated influenza vaccine. The chain is built from TRBV12-3 or TRBV12-4 and TRBJ1-2; TRBD1 matches at 9 bases. CDR3 protein: CASRTTRTGDSGYTF. The CDR3 DNA follows: TGTGCCAGCAGGACGACCCGGACAGGGGATAGTGGCTACACCTTC.